These 27 T cell receptor beta chains came from one sample sequenced in a study of T cell responses to AZD1222 COVID-19 vaccine. Data came from immunoSEQ multiplex PCR; TCRdb stores just in-frame clones and leaves some out. The data contain 100,000 to 150,000 clones, 80% to 90% of them singletons. Sequenced material: peripheral blood, taken on day 0 of AZD1222 vaccination. The receptors stem from an adult in good health.

The rearrangement links TRBV7-2 to TRBJ2-1; D is uncertain. In germline, CDR1 is SGHTA, CDR2 FQGNSA. Trimming left V 1 base short and J 9 bases short, with 10 bases between. This CDR3 is built from 13 residues. CDR3: CASSLEGWVEQFF. In nucleotides, the CDR3 is TGTGCCAGCAGCTTAGAAGGTTGGGTTGAGCAGTTCTTC.

The chain joins TRBV30 to TRBJ2-3; no definite D call. The CDR3 is 16 amino acids. Trimming removed 0 bases from V and 1 base from J, with 14 bases in between. Germline lookup yields CDR1 GTSNPN and CDR2 SVGIG (reference sequence). CDR3 coding DNA: TGTGCCTGGAGTGTAGGCGGACGAGCTGGCACAGATACGCAGTATTTT. Translating it yields CAWSVGGRAGTDTQYF.

This chain links TRBV29-1 with TRBJ1-2; D gene unclear. CDR3 size: 12 residues. CDR1 is SQVTM, CDR2 ANQGSEA, per germline. The V end was cut by 7 bases, the J end by 4 bases, with 13 bases between. In DNA form, the CDR3 reads TGCAGCGCGGGAGCTAAGCGCTATGGCTACACCTTC. Encoded protein: CSAGAKRYGYTF.

The CDR3 spells CASSLVGSSGKAPYEQYF. Written as DNA, the CDR3 is TGTGCCAGCAGCTTAGTGGGGTCTAGCGGGAAAGCCCCCTACGAGCAGTACTTC. V gene TRBV7-2 combines with J gene TRBJ2-7, with 9 bases aligning to TRBD2. Germline lookup yields CDR1 SGHTA and CDR2 FQGNSA. J was trimmed by 2 bases and V by 1 base; bases with no gene match: 12. The CDR3 runs to 18 residues.

This CDR3 reads CATSDSSDRSGNTIYF. CDR3 bases: TGTGCCACCAGTGATTCAAGCGATCGCTCTGGAAACACCATATATTTT. V usage is TRBV24-1 and J usage is TRBJ1-3; D is ambiguous. V was trimmed by 2 bases and J by 0 bases, leaving 10 bases between them. The CDR3 sequence is 16 residues long. Per germline, CDR1 KGHDR and CDR2 SFDVKD.

The rearrangement joins TRBV13 to TRBJ1-2; 9 bases align to TRBD1. V dropped 5 bases and J dropped 6; count of bases not matched to a gene: 10. Germline V gene lookup returns CDR1 PRHDT and CDR2 FYEKMQ (reference sequence). The CDR3 is 15 residues long. The CDR3 sequence: CASSTPRDREDGYTF. The CDR3 DNA sequence: TGTGCCAGCAGCACCCCCCGGGACAGGGAAGATGGCTACACCTTC.

The rearrangement links TRBV30 to TRBJ2-7; weak D call: TRBD2 (5 bases). CDR1 GTSNPN and CDR2 SVGIG come from the germline V gene (reference sequence). V was clipped by 7 bases and J by 2 bases, with 15 bases between them. CDR3 size: 13 residues. CDR3 bases: TGTGCCTTCGTTAGAGACTATCCCTACGAGCAGTACTTC. Translated, it gives CAFVRDYPYEQYF.

This chain connects TRBV19 to TRBJ2-1; 7 bases are shared with TRBD1. The junction had 9 bases not matched to a gene; V was cut back by 4 bases and J by 3 bases. This CDR3 has 16 residues. In germline, CDR1 is LNHDA, CDR2 SQIVND (reference sequence). The CDR3 spells CASSTRRAGGYNEQFF. CDR3 nucleotide sequence: TGTGCCAGTAGTACTCGGCGGGCAGGGGGCTACAATGAGCAGTTCTTC.

This chain links TRBV18 with TRBJ2-3; D gene ambiguous. In germline, CDR1 is KGHSH, CDR2 LQKENI. The CDR3 has 13 residues. Trimming stripped 5 bases from V and 6 bases from J, with 12 bases between. CDR3: CASSSGPRDTQYF. The CDR3 DNA follows: TGTGCCAGCTCATCGGGCCCGCGGGATACGCAGTATTTT. Using reference TRBV18 and TRBJ2-3 for the parts outside the CDR3, the full variable domain is NAGVMQNPRHLVRRRGQEARLRCSPMKGHSHVYWYRQLPEEGLKFMVYLQKENIIDESGMPKERFSAEFPKEGPSILRIQQVVRGDSAAYFCASSSGPRDTQYFGPGTRLTVL.

The rearrangement uses TRBV21-1 and TRBJ1-2. TRBV21-1 is shown as a pseudogene. CDR3 length: 11 amino acids. The CDR3 sequence is CASRQTRGYTF. In DNA, the CDR3 is TGTGCCAGCAGACAAACAAGGGGCTACACCTTC.

This chain links TRBV18 with TRBJ1-2; D is possibly TRBD1 (5 bases). V gave up 2 bases and J gave up 4 bases, with 11 bases separating them. Germline CDR1 reads KGHSH; CDR2 reads LQKENI. This CDR3 contains 14 residues. The DNA of the CDR3 is TGTGCCAGCTCACCAGGGGAGGGGCCCTATGGCTACACCTTC. This codes for CASSPGEGPYGYTF. The full variable domain, with the rest looked up from reference TRBV18 and TRBJ1-2, is NAGVMQNPRHLVRRRGQEARLRCSPMKGHSHVYWYRQLPEEGLKFMVYLQKENIIDESGMPKERFSAEFPKEGPSILRIQQVVRGDSAAYFCASSPGEGPYGYTFGSGTRLTVV.

The chain is built from TRBV6-5 and TRBJ2-7, with D unresolved. CDR1 and CDR2 (germline): MNHEY, SVGAGI. Trimming removed 2 bases from V and 0 bases from J, with 11 bases in between. CDR3 size: 15 residues. DNA for the CDR3: TGTGCCAGCAGTTACGAAGTCGAATACTCCTACGAGCAGTACTTC. Protein sequence: CASSYEVEYSYEQYF.

The chain has TRBV7-2 and TRBJ2-1; 14 bases fit TRBD2. Germline V gene lookup returns CDR1 SGHTA and CDR2 FQGNSA. V was clipped by 5 bases and J by 7 bases; unmatched bases: 7. CDR3 size: 16 residues. In DNA form, the CDR3 reads TGTGCCAGCAGCGCGAGACTAGCGGGGGGGCCGAATGAGCAGTTCTTC. It translates to CASSARLAGGPNEQFF.

The chain has TRBV9 and TRBJ1-2, with D tentatively TRBD1 (5 bases). CDR1 SGDLS and CDR2 YYNGEE come from the germline V gene. This CDR3 spans 15 amino acids. V lost 3 bases, J lost 6 bases, and 18 bases lay in between. CDR3 DNA: TGTGCCAGCAGCGGCTGGGACCCTACACTCAATGGCTACACCTTC. This sequence encodes CASSGWDPTLNGYTF.

The V gene is TRBV30, the J gene TRBJ1-2; TRBD1 agrees at 9 bases. The CDR3 is made up of 14 amino acids. V lost 1 base, J lost 8 bases, and 8 bases stayed unmatched. The V gene's germline CDR1 is GTSNPN and CDR2 SVGIG (reference sequence). This CDR3 is CAWSATGGARGYTF. The CDR3 coding sequence is TGTGCCTGGAGTGCCACAGGGGGCGCGAGAGGCTACACCTTC.

The chain links TRBV5-8 to TRBJ2-1; D uncertain. Trimming removed 3 bases from V and 7 bases from J, with 20 bases in between. Germline loops: CDR1 SGHTS, CDR2 YDEGEE. This CDR3 has 16 residues. This CDR3 is CASSWPLAPDRNEQFF. In DNA, the CDR3 is TGTGCCAGCAGCTGGCCTCTCGCCCCCGATCGAAATGAGCAGTTCTTC.

The chain joins TRBV27 to TRBJ1-6; TRBD1 is a possible D gene (5 bases). This CDR3 spans 14 amino acids. V lost 3 bases, J lost 8 bases, and 11 bases lay in between. The germline V gene has CDR1 MNHEY and CDR2 SMNVEV (reference sequence). As DNA, the CDR3 is TGTGCCAGCAGTTTGGCAGGGTACGATTCACCCCTCCACTTT. Translated, it gives CASSLAGYDSPLHF.

This clone has more than one count but fewer than ten. The genes are TRBV24-1 and TRBJ1-2, with 7 bases aligning to TRBD1. Looked up from germline, CDR1 is KGHDR and CDR2 is SFDVKD. This CDR3 contains 15 residues. After removal of 3 bases from V and 2 bases from J, the junction contained 5 bases not matched to a gene. CDR3: CATSDQNRGNYGYTF. In nucleotides, the CDR3 is TGTGCCACCAGTGATCAAAACAGGGGAAACTATGGCTACACCTTC.

The chain couples TRBV7-9 to TRBJ1-5, with D possibly TRBD1 on 5 matching bases. V gave up 1 base and J gave up 4 bases, with 8 bases separating them. CDR1 is SEHNR, CDR2 FQNEAQ, per germline (reference sequence). The CDR3 is 14 amino acids. DNA of the CDR3: TGTGCCAGCAGCTTAGGGGGGGTAAATCAGCCCCAGCATTTT. Translation gives CASSLGGVNQPQHF.

The J gene is TRBJ1-2, the V gene TRBV19, with D uncertain. The CDR3 totals 12 residues. In germline, CDR1 is LNHDA, CDR2 SQIVND (reference sequence). The V gene lost 6 bases and the J gene lost 0 bases, with 5 bases spanning the gap. The CDR3 loop reads CASSLTNYGYTF. The CDR3 coding sequence is TGTGCCAGTAGCTTGACTAACTATGGCTACACCTTC.

The chain carries TRBV6-1 and TRBJ1-2; D is undetermined. V shed 3 bases and J shed 0 bases, with 11 bases lying between them. The CDR3 sequence is 15 residues long. Germline assignment: CDR1 MNHNS and CDR2 SASEGT. The chain's CDR3 is CASSDKGFPNYGYTF. The CDR3 DNA reads as TGTGCCAGCAGTGATAAAGGATTTCCTAACTATGGCTACACCTTC.

The chain joins TRBV6-5 to TRBJ2-1, with 7 bases fitting TRBD2. The CDR3 contains 13 residues. CDR1 and CDR2 (germline): MNHEY, SVGAGI. The V gene end was trimmed by 10 bases and the J gene end by 7 bases; junction bases not matched to a gene: 10. CDR3 DNA: TGTGCCACCCAGCGGGGCCCTTGGAATGAGCAGTTCTTC. Encoded protein: CATQRGPWNEQFF.

V and J are TRBV23-1 and TRBJ2-7; 8 nucleotides line up with TRBD1. TRBV23-1 is filed as an ORF, its function uncertain. The CDR3 runs to 21 residues. After removal of 0 bases from V and 6 bases from J, the junction contained 25 bases not matched to a gene. The CDR3 here is CASSQSWTGIKKGLSGVEQYF. CDR3 nucleotide sequence: TGCGCCAGCAGTCAATCTTGGACAGGGATCAAAAAGGGACTCTCCGGGGTCGAGCAGTACTTC.

The chain couples TRBV6-2 or TRBV6-3 to TRBJ1-5, with 7 nucleotides matching TRBD1. V gave up 2 bases and J gave up 2 bases; unmatched junction bases: 3. This CDR3 is 15 amino acids long. CDR1 is MNHEY and CDR2 is SVGEGT in the germline V gene. Here the CDR3 reads CASSYTGAGNQPQHF. The CDR3 DNA reads as TGTGCCAGCAGTTACACAGGGGCCGGCAATCAGCCCCAGCATTTT.

The chain uses TRBV11-2 and TRBJ1-1; no definite D call. V shed 1 base and J shed 13 bases, with 13 bases lying between them. The germline CDR1 and CDR2 sequences are SGHAT and FQNNGV. This CDR3 spans 12 amino acids. Here the CDR3 reads CASSLGLSGVFF. DNA for the CDR3: TGTGCCAGCAGCTTAGGTCTCTCCGGTGTTTTCTTT.

The J gene is TRBJ1-1, the V gene TRBV3-1 (or the pseudogene TRBV3-2), with TRBD1 as a possible D gene (5 bases). V was trimmed by 4 bases and J by 5 bases, leaving 14 bases between them. The CDR3 runs to 14 residues. Germline V lookup: CDR1 LGHDT, CDR2 YNNKEL (reference sequence). CDR3 coding DNA: TGTGCCAGCAGCCCCTCGGGGGGAGGGACTGAAGCTTTCTTT. This translates into CASSPSGGGTEAFF.

The chain employs TRBV6-5 and TRBJ2-7; 9 nucleotides match TRBD1. Germline V lookup: CDR1 MNHEY, CDR2 SVGAGI. The junction had 7 bases not matched to a gene; V was cut back by 2 bases and J by 2 bases. The CDR3 covers 16 residues. CDR3 in amino acids: CASSYGRTGATYEQYF. In DNA, the CDR3 is TGTGCCAGCAGTTACGGTCGGACAGGGGCAACCTACGAGCAGTACTTC.